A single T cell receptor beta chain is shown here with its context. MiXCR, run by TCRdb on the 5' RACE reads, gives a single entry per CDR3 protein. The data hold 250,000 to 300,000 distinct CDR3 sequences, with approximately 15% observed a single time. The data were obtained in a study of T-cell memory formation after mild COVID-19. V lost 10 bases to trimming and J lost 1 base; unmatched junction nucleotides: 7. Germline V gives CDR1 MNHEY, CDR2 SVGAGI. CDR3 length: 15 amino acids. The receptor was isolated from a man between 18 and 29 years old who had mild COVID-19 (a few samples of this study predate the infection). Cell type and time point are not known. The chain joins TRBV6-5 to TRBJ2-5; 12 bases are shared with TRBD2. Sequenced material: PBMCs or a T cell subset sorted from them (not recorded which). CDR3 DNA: TGTGCCACCTCTAGCGGGGGGGCTGGCCAAGAGACCCAGTACTTC. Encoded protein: CATSSGGAGQETQYF.